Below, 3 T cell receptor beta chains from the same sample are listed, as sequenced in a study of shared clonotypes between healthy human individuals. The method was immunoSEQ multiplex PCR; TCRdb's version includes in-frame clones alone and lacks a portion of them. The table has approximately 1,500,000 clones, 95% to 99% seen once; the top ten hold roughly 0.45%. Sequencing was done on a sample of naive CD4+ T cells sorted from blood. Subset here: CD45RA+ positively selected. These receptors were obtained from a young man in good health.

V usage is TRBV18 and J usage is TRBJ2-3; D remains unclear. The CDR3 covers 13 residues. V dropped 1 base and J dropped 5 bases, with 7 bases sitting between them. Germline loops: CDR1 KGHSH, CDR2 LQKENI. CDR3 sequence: CASSPRPRDTQYF. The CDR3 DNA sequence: TGTGCCAGCTCACCACGCCCGCGAGATACGCAGTATTTT.

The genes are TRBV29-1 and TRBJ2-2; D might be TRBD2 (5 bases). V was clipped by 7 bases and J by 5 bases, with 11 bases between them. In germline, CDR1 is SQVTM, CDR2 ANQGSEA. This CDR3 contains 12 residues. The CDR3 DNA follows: TGCAGCGCCCGCGGACTTACCGGGGAGCTGTTTTTT. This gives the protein CSARGLTGELFF.

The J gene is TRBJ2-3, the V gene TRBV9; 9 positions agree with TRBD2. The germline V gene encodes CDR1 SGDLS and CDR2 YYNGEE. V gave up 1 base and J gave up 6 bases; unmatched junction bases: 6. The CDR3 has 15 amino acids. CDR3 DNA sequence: TGTGCCAGCAGCGTATCAGCGGGAGGATCGGATACGCAGTATTTT. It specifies CASSVSAGGSDTQYF.